The 19 T cell receptor beta chains listed next were all sequenced from one sample in a study of tumor and adjacent non-tumor tissue in lung cancer. RNA was extracted from bulk tissue without any cell sorting. Three rounds of nested PCR, following a modified ARM-PCR protocol, produced the TCRbeta library. One entry per CDR3 protein results from TCRdb running MiXCR on the multiplex PCR reads. The profile shows roughly 140,000 distinct CDR3 sequences, around two thirds of them singletons. Sequencing was performed on lung tumor tissue. The receptors were sampled from a man between 60 and 70 years old with small cell lung cancer.

About this clonotype: Given a much more abundant clone one base away, this may be a read error. This sequence joins TRBV4-1 and TRBJ1-1, with a weak D call TRBD1 (6 bases). The germline V gene has CDR1 MGHRA and CDR2 YSYEKL. This CDR3 is built from 16 residues. For the CDR3, the DNA is TGCGCCAGCAACCAAGATCTCTACAGGGTCGGCACTGAAGCTTTCTTT. It translates to CASNQDLYRVGTEAFF.

This clonotype was picked up a small number of times. V and J are TRBV28 and TRBJ2-1, with TRBD2 matching 9 bases. Germline loops: CDR1 MDHEN, CDR2 SYDVKM. This CDR3 is 14 amino acids long. Germline trimming cut 2 bases from V and 13 bases from J; bases unmatched to any gene: 9. The CDR3 sequence: CASSLAAGGPNQFF. The CDR3 DNA reads as TGTGCCAGCAGTTTAGCGGCGGGAGGGCCGAATCAGTTCTTC.

For this clonotype: One base away lies a much larger clone, so this may be a sequencing read error. This rearrangement joins TRBV20-1 to TRBJ2-7; the match to TRBD1 covers 8 bases. This CDR3 spans 13 amino acids. Germline-derived CDR1 and CDR2 are DFQATT and SNEGSKA (reference sequence). CDR3 amino acids: CNASRGLRYEQYF. The DNA of the CDR3 is TGCAATGCTAGCAGGGGGCTTAGGTACGAGCAGTACTTC.

In its sample, this clonotype was seen a few times. The chain links TRBV4-1 to TRBJ2-2, with a possible D match to TRBD2 (5 bases). The germline V gene has CDR1 MGHRA and CDR2 YSYEKL. The germline V and J ends were trimmed by 0 bases and 9 bases, with 8 bases remaining between them. The CDR3 is 13 residues long. The CDR3 protein is CASSQENGRELFF. CDR3 nucleotide sequence: TGCGCCAGCAGCCAAGAAAACGGGAGGGAGCTGTTTTTT.

Concerning this clonotype itself: With a much larger clone just one base away, this may be a read error. The rearrangement uses TRBV5-4 and TRBJ2-1; no clear D. Germline V gives CDR1 SGHNT, CDR2 YYREEE (reference sequence). The CDR3 has 12 residues. Trimming shortened V by 4 bases and J by 6 bases, and 8 bases separated the two germline ends. CDR3 DNA: TGTGCCAGCAGCCGGGCGTGCAATGAGCAGTTCTTC. Its protein is CASSRACNEQFF. The full variable domain, rest sourced from reference TRBV5-4 and TRBJ2-1, is ETGVTQSPTHLIKTRGQQVTLRCSSQSGHNTVSWYQQALGQGPQFIFQYYREEENGRGNFPPRFSGLQFPNYSSELNVNALELDDSALYLCASSRACNEQFFGPGTRLTVL.

Points on this clonotype: It may be a read error: a sequence one base away is much more abundant. In this CDR3 the conserved last residue, phenylalanine or tryptophan, is missing, so a read error is likely. The CDR3 nucleotides are TGTGCCAGCAGTGCCCTTGAATTGGGCGGGAGCTGGCCAGATACGCAGTATTTG. Translation: CASSALELGGSWPDTQYL. J is TRBJ2-3 and V is TRBV6-6; 7 bases are a match to TRBD2. The CDR3 length is 18 residues. Germline lookup yields CDR1 MNHNY and CDR2 SVGAGI (reference sequence). J lost 4 bases, V lost 5 bases, and 18 bases had no gene match.

With respect to this clonotype: A much larger clone sits a single nucleotide away, making a read error possible. V is TRBV5-1 and J is TRBJ2-5; no clear D gene. Germline V gives CDR1 SGHRS, CDR2 YFSETQ. The CDR3 sequence is 14 residues long. Trimming left V 4 bases short and J 2 bases short, with 12 bases between. CDR3 in DNA: TGCGCCAGCAGCCCTGTGACAACTCAAGAGACCCAGTACTTC. As protein: CASSPVTTQETQYF.

As to this clonotype: Its ends do not fully match the called genes, so a read error is possible. The chain joins TRBV6-6 to TRBJ1-1; no clear D. This CDR3 spans 14 amino acids. Germline V lookup: CDR1 MNHNY, CDR2 SVGAGI (reference sequence). This CDR3 is CAISSVRTGTEAFF. The CDR3 DNA reads TGTGCCATCAGTTCCGTACGGACGGGAACTGAAGCTTTCTTT.

This clonotype was counted a few times. V and J are TRBV11-1 and TRBJ1-1, with 9 nucleotides matching TRBD1. The CDR3 is 17 residues long. Losses at the gene ends were 9 bases for V and 2 bases for J; bases not matched to a gene: 16. Germline CDR1 is SGHAT and CDR2 is FQDESV (reference sequence). The CDR3 protein is CASSSDPGQGKNTEAFF. The CDR3 DNA reads as TGTGCCAGTAGCAGCGACCCGGGACAGGGAAAAAACACTGAAGCTTTCTTT.

This sequence joins TRBV11-2 and TRBJ2-3; D gene uncertain. V lost 7 bases and J 6 bases, leaving 14 bases between the germline ends. This CDR3 has 13 amino acids. Germline-derived CDR1 and CDR2 are SGHAT and FQNNGV. The CDR3 sequence: CASNSPPSDTQYF. CDR3 nucleotides: TGTGCCAGCAACTCCCCCCCGTCGGATACGCAGTATTTT. The full variable domain, in which reference TRBV11-2 and TRBJ2-3 provide the parts outside the CDR3, is EAGVAQSPRYKIIEKRQSVAFWCNPISGHATLYWYQQILGQGPKLLIQFQNNGVVDDSQLPKDRFSAERLKGVDSTLKIQPAKLEDSAVYLCASNSPPSDTQYFGPGTRLTVL.

Worth noting for this clonotype: This could be a read error, since a much larger clone is one nucleotide away. V and J are TRBV6-6 and TRBJ2-3, with TRBD2 identical over 10 bases. This CDR3 spans 16 amino acids. V gave up 10 bases and J gave up 4 bases; unmatched junction bases: 14. Germline V gene lookup returns CDR1 MNHNY and CDR2 SVGAGI (reference sequence). The CDR3 sequence: CAISPGLAENSDTQYF. DNA of the CDR3: TGTGCCATCAGCCCCGGACTAGCGGAAAACTCAGATACGCAGTATTTT.

V and J are TRBV4-2 and TRBJ2-6; tentatively, D is TRBD1 or TRBD2 (6 bases each). This CDR3 contains 17 residues. Germline loops: CDR1 LGHNA, CDR2 YNFKEQ. V dropped 3 bases and J dropped 4 bases, with 16 bases sitting between them. The CDR3 DNA sequence: TGTGCCAGCAGCCAGAATAGGGGGGCTGCGGGGGCCAACGTCCTGACTTTC. Amino acids: CASSQNRGAAGANVLTF.

Comment on this clonotype: This may be a read error, as it is one base from a much larger clone. The J gene is TRBJ1-1, the V gene TRBV20-1; no reliable D call. This CDR3 is 14 amino acids long. Germline V lookup: CDR1 DFQATT, CDR2 SNEGSKA (reference sequence). V lost 7 bases to trimming and J lost 1 base, with 16 bases between them. The CDR3 protein is CSVRGGLGNTEAFF. CDR3 sequence (DNA): TGCAGTGTAAGAGGTGGGCTCGGGAACACTGAAGCTTTCTTT.

Ten or more counts support this clonotype. The V call is TRBV6-2 or TRBV6-3, the J call TRBJ1-5; 8 bases match TRBD1. Germline loops: CDR1 MNHEY, CDR2 SVGEGT. V dropped 2 bases and J dropped 7; count of bases not matched to a gene: 7. The CDR3 is 15 amino acids. CDR3 in amino acids: CASSYGDRGHQPQHF. The DNA of the CDR3 is TGTGCCAGCAGTTACGGCGACAGGGGTCACCAGCCCCAGCATTTT.

This clonotype showed up just once. It is likely a read error, because the conserved phenylalanine at the end of the CDR3 is missing. This sequence joins TRBV5-1 and TRBJ2-3; D gene unclear. V gave up 2 bases and J gave up 5 bases, with 12 bases separating them. The CDR3 contains 14 residues. CDR1 is SGHRS, CDR2 YFSETQ, per germline. The CDR3 nucleotides read TGCGCCAGCAGCTTAGACACACGTGGAGATACGCAGTATTTG. Protein: CASSLDTRGDTQYL.

The chain links TRBV29-1 to TRBJ2-3; a possible D gene is TRBD2 (5 bases). The germline CDR1 and CDR2 sequences are SQVTM and ANQGSEA. The CDR3 length is 12 residues. V was clipped by 8 bases and J by 6 bases, with 15 bases between them. CDR3 nucleotide sequence: TGCAGCTTGGAGGCGCGGGCTGATACGCAGTATTTT. This codes for CSLEARADTQYF.

This clonotype was observed a single time. The chain combines TRBV12-3 or TRBV12-4 with TRBJ1-1; 11 bases agree with TRBD1. CDR3 length: 12 residues. J gave up 11 bases and V 5 bases, and 4 bases lay outside the gene matches. CDR3 nucleotide sequence: TGTGCCAGCAGTCGGGACAGGGGGGGGGCTTTCTTT. It translates to CASSRDRGGAFF.

To note about this clonotype: The junction departs from the called germline gene at one end, perhaps through a read error. CDR3 amino acids: CANSREGTTALHEQFF. CDR3 nucleotides: TGTGCCAACAGCCGGGAGGGTACTACGGCCCTACATGAGCAGTTCTTC. V gene TRBV11-2 combines with J gene TRBJ2-1; 8 bases map to TRBD2. Germline CDR1 reads SGHAT; CDR2 reads FQNNGV. There are 16 residues in the CDR3.

Concerning this clonotype itself: A read error is possible here, since a much larger clone lies one base away. The chain couples TRBV6-2 or TRBV6-3 to TRBJ1-6, with D uncertain. Germline V gene lookup returns CDR1 MNHEY and CDR2 SVGEGT. The CDR3 consists of 14 residues. The DNA for the CDR3 is TGTGTCAGCAGTAACCCGGACTATAATTCACCCCTCCACTTT. This translates into CVSSNPDYNSPLHF.